This TCR beta chain was documented in a study of blood T cell repertoires in COVID-19. About the research overall: The cDNA or gDNA used as material had been derived from T cells, B-cell-depleted T cells, or PBMCs.

This clone was seen just once. Produced via immunoSEQ multiplex PCR; TCRdb's table is partial and in-frame only. This table has under 250,000 clones, 84% appearing once. The sequence derives from a woman aged 55-70 years who had recovered from COVID-19. Sequencing was performed on peripheral blood.

For the CDR3, the DNA is TGTGCCAGCTCACCACGACTAGCGGGGGGGTACCAAGAGACCCAGTACTTC. Protein product: CASSPRLAGGYQETQYF. The gene calls are TRBV18 and TRBJ2-5; the match to TRBD2 covers 14 bases. CDR3 length: 17 amino acids. J lost 0 bases, V lost 1 base, and 1 base had no gene match. Germline V CDR1 and CDR2: KGHSH, LQKENI.